This passage covers 23 T cell receptor beta chains from one sample sequenced in a study of blood T cell repertoires in COVID-19. Profiled with immunoSEQ multiplex PCR; TCRdb holds only in-frame clones, not every one. The table includes over 35,000 clones, about four fifths detected once. The sample was peripheral blood. The receptors were sampled from a man between 40 and 49 years old with active or convalescent COVID-19.

This clone has only a few counts. The CDR3 bases are TGTGCCAGCAGTGTCCAGGGGCGGAACACCGGGGAGCTGTTTTTT. Translation: CASSVQGRNTGELFF. The V and J genes are TRBV2 and TRBJ2-2; D perhaps matches TRBD1 (6 bases). The CDR3 spans 15 residues. V lost 4 bases and J lost 1, with 10 bases in between. Germline assignment: CDR1 SNHLY and CDR2 FYNNEI.

CDR3 sequence (DNA): TGTGCCAGCAGCGCACAGGGGGAGAGCCAGCCCCAGCATTTT. It is translated as CASSAQGESQPQHF. This chain connects TRBV2 to TRBJ1-5; 8 bases map to TRBD1. The length of the CDR3 is 14 residues. Germline V CDR1 and CDR2: SNHLY, FYNNEI. The junction had 8 bases not matched to a gene; V was cut back by 6 bases and J by 7 bases.

V and J are TRBV29-1 and TRBJ1-4; TRBD1 might be the D (5 bases). The CDR3 has 12 amino acids. The germline V and J ends were trimmed by 3 bases and 6 bases, with 8 bases remaining between them. From germline, CDR1 is SQVTM and CDR2 ANQGSEA. The CDR3 spells CSVETDDEKLFF. In DNA form, the CDR3 reads TGCAGCGTTGAGACAGACGATGAAAAACTGTTTTTT.

This clone occurred a few times. The chain joins TRBV2 to TRBJ2-2, with a tentative D call TRBD1 (5 bases). Trimming shortened V by 7 bases and J by 3 bases, and 15 bases separated the two germline ends. The CDR3 is 15 amino acids. CDR1 is SNHLY, CDR2 FYNNEI, per germline. CDR3 nucleotide sequence: TGTGCCAGCACCTCCCAGGCCAGGGACACCGGGGAGCTGTTTTTT. Translated, it gives CASTSQARDTGELFF. The full variable domain, completed using reference TRBV2 and TRBJ2-2, is EPEVTQTPSHQVTQMGQEVILRCVPISNHLYFYWYRQILGQKVEFLVSFYNNEISEKSEIFDDQFSVERPDGSNFTLKIRSTKLEDSAMYFCASTSQARDTGELFFGEGSRLTVL.

This clone was seen just once. The rearrangement joins TRBV30 to TRBJ1-2; TRBD1 might be the D (5 bases). CDR1 is GTSNPN and CDR2 is SVGIG in the germline V gene (reference sequence). Trimming took 2 bases from V and 7 from J, leaving 14 bases between them. The CDR3 has 13 amino acids. Written as DNA, the CDR3 is TGTGCCTGGAGTCGGCAGGGCCTAGGTGGCTACACCTTC. This translates into CAWSRQGLGGYTF. Full variable domain (missing parts from reference TRBV30 and TRBJ1-2): SQTIHQWPATLVQPVGSPLSLECTVEGTSNPNLYWYRQAAGRGLQLLFYSVGIGQISSEVPQNLSASRPQDRQFILSSKKLLLSDSGFYLCAWSRQGLGGYTFGSGTRLTVV.

This clone was found once. This chain joins TRBV2 and TRBJ2-5; TRBD2 is a possible D gene (5 bases). The CDR3 runs to 13 residues. Germline V lookup: CDR1 SNHLY, CDR2 FYNNEI. The V end lost 7 bases, the J end lost 5 bases, and 14 bases lay between the germline ends. CDR3 nucleotide sequence: TGTGCCAGCACGGCGGGCTTGGGGGAGACCCAGTACTTC. This encodes CASTAGLGETQYF.

The rearrangement links TRBV6-5 to TRBJ2-5, with 7 positions matching TRBD2. The germline gives CDR1 MNHEY, CDR2 SVGAGI. The CDR3 extends over 15 amino acids. Germline trimming cut 11 bases from V and 1 base from J; bases unmatched to any gene: 13. The CDR3 DNA is TGTGCCTCCCGTCCAGGCGGGGGTACCCAAGAGACCCAGTACTTC. Translated: CASRPGGGTQETQYF.

V and J are TRBV13 and TRBJ1-4; TRBD1 matches 7 bases. CDR1 is PRHDT and CDR2 is FYEKMQ in the germline V gene (reference sequence). This CDR3 spans 16 amino acids. The V segment lost 6 bases and the J segment 6 bases; nucleotides outside the gene matches: 13. The CDR3 loop reads CASSRTGVQMDEKLFF. CDR3 bases: TGTGCCAGCAGTCGAACAGGGGTTCAGATGGATGAAAAACTGTTTTTT.

The rearrangement uses TRBV5-1 and TRBJ1-2; 7 bases map to TRBD1. V gave up 4 bases and J gave up 5 bases; unmatched junction bases: 5. The CDR3 covers 13 residues. Germline CDR1 reads SGHRS; CDR2 reads YFSETQ. CDR3: CASSGGTVYGYTF. CDR3 nucleotide sequence: TGCGCCAGCAGCGGTGGGACAGTTTATGGCTACACCTTC.

This clone was seen just once. J is TRBJ2-7 and V is TRBV4-3, with 8 bases lining up with TRBD1. In germline, CDR1 is LGHNA, CDR2 YSLEER. Trimming took 2 bases from V and 0 from J; bases not matched to a gene: 3. The CDR3 loop spans 15 amino acids. CDR3: CASSQRTGSSYEQYF. The CDR3 region has the DNA TGCGCCAGCAGCCAACGGACAGGGAGCTCCTACGAGCAGTACTTC.

V usage is TRBV29-1 and J usage is TRBJ2-4, with TRBD2 as a possible D gene (6 bases). CDR1 and CDR2 (germline): SQVTM, ANQGSEA. The CDR3 spans 14 residues. Trimming shortened V by 6 bases and J by 0 bases, and 12 bases separated the two germline ends. The chain's CDR3 is CSVTGGIAKNIQYF. CDR3 in DNA: TGCAGCGTCACCGGGGGAATAGCCAAAAACATTCAGTACTTC.

This clone was seen more than once but under ten times. The chain has TRBV6-5 and TRBJ2-7; 8 bases fit TRBD1. The germline gives CDR1 MNHEY, CDR2 SVGAGI. The V gene end was trimmed by 6 bases and the J gene end by 1 base; junction bases not matched to a gene: 8. CDR3 length equals 15 residues. CDR3 DNA sequence: TGTGCCAGCAGGACCGACAGGGGCTATTCCTACGAGCAGTACTTC. It encodes CASRTDRGYSYEQYF.

This rearrangement joins TRBV2 to TRBJ1-4; possibly TRBD1 for D (5 bases). CDR1 and CDR2 from the germline V gene are SNHLY and FYNNEI. CDR3 length: 12 amino acids. V shed 6 bases and J shed 8 bases, with 10 bases lying between them. CDR3 sequence reads: CASRGTGEKLFF. The CDR3 region has the DNA TGTGCCAGCAGGGGGACTGGGGAAAAACTGTTTTTT.

This rearrangement joins TRBV29-1 to TRBJ2-2; no clear D. This CDR3 has 11 amino acids. Per the germline V gene, CDR1 is SQVTM and CDR2 is ANQGSEA. Trimming pared 7 bases from V and 1 base from J, leaving 4 bases between. The CDR3 is CSALNTGELFF. The CDR3 coding sequence is TGCAGCGCCCTGAACACCGGGGAGCTGTTTTTT.

The chain couples TRBV3-1 (or the pseudogene TRBV3-2) to TRBJ2-5, with 12 bases identical to TRBD2. J gave up 2 bases and V 2 bases, and 6 bases lay outside the gene matches. This CDR3 spans 17 amino acids. The germline gives CDR1 LGHDT, CDR2 YNNKEL (reference sequence). The CDR3 DNA reads as TGTGCCAGCAGCCAATCTAGCGGGGGGGCGAGACAAGAGACCCAGTACTTC. It specifies CASSQSSGGARQETQYF.

This clone came up a few times. The gene calls are TRBV3-1 (or the pseudogene TRBV3-2) and TRBJ1-1, with D maybe TRBD1 (6 bases). The V gene lost 0 bases and the J gene lost 0 bases, with 11 bases spanning the gap. CDR3 length: 16 residues. Germline V lookup: CDR1 LGHDT, CDR2 YNNKEL (reference sequence). CDR3 amino acids: CASSQDLGAMNTEAFF. CDR3 coding DNA: TGTGCCAGCAGCCAAGATCTGGGGGCCATGAACACTGAAGCTTTCTTT.

V gene TRBV12-3 or TRBV12-4 combines with J gene TRBJ1-2; D ambiguous. V lost 2 bases to trimming and J lost 1 base, with 5 bases between them. The CDR3 loop spans 13 amino acids. The CDR3 nucleotides are TGTGCCAGCAGTTTAAGGAGTAACTATGGCTACACCTTC. It is translated as CASSLRSNYGYTF.

This chain connects TRBV5-1 to TRBJ2-7; no firm D call. This CDR3 has 13 residues. Trimming left V 0 bases short and J 4 bases short, with 8 bases between. CDR1 is SGHRS, CDR2 YFSETQ, per germline. CDR3 residues: CASSLVESYEQYF. CDR3 DNA: TGCGCCAGCAGCTTGGTGGAGTCGTACGAGCAGTACTTC.

The chain couples TRBV6-2 or TRBV6-3 to TRBJ2-5; D possibly corresponds to TRBD1 (5 bases). V lost 1 base, J lost 2 bases, and 20 bases lay in between. The CDR3 is 18 residues long. Germline V CDR1 and CDR2: MNHEY, SVGEGT. In nucleotides, the CDR3 is TGTGCCAGCAGTTACTTCCGGACACCCGACGCCTCACAAGAGACCCAGTACTTC. Its protein product is CASSYFRTPDASQETQYF.

Only a few counts were recorded for this clone. V is TRBV3-1 (or the pseudogene TRBV3-2) and J is TRBJ1-2, with 9 bases lining up with TRBD1. Germline CDR1 LGHDT, CDR2 YNNKEL (reference sequence). CDR3 size: 16 residues. V dropped 3 bases and J dropped 6; count of bases not matched to a gene: 11. CDR3 sequence: CASSHEEVQGAHGYTF. As DNA, the CDR3 is TGTGCCAGCAGCCATGAGGAGGTACAGGGGGCGCATGGCTACACCTTC.

This chain joins TRBV29-1 and TRBJ1-1; 7 nucleotides line up with TRBD1. From germline, CDR1 is SQVTM and CDR2 ANQGSEA. V shed 4 bases, J shed 0 bases, and the junction held 5 bases outside the gene matches. The CDR3 runs 14 residues. DNA for the CDR3: TGCAGCGTTGGGGGACAGCTCATGAACACTGAAGCTTTCTTT. Protein sequence: CSVGGQLMNTEAFF.

V gene TRBV9 combines with J gene TRBJ1-4, with D possibly matching TRBD1 (6 bases). This CDR3 is built from 16 residues. CDR1 is SGDLS and CDR2 is YYNGEE in the germline V gene. Trimming removed 3 bases at V and 4 bases at J, with 16 bases between. CDR3 amino acids: CASSAGGGVVNEKLFF. The CDR3 DNA reads as TGTGCCAGCAGCGCCGGAGGGGGGGTGGTTAATGAAAAACTGTTTTTT.

This clone appeared a few times. The chain links TRBV5-6 to TRBJ1-2; the match to TRBD1 covers 8 bases. J was trimmed by 4 bases and V by 1 base; bases with no gene match: 6. CDR1 and CDR2 from the germline V gene are SGHDT and YYEEEE. The CDR3 covers 15 residues. CDR3 region: CASSLRRDRPYGYTF. As DNA, the CDR3 is TGTGCCAGCAGCTTGCGGCGGGACAGGCCCTATGGCTACACCTTC.